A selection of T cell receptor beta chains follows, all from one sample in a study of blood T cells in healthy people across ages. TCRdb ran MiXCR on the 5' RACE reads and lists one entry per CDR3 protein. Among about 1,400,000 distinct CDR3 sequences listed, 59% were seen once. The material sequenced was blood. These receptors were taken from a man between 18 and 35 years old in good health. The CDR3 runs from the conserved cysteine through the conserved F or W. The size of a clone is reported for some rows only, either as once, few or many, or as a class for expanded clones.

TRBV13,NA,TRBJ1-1,CASSLSRSEDTEAFF
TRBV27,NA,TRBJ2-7,CASSPSSGGTYEQYF
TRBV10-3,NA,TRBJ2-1,CAISDDPGAGVTYNEQFF
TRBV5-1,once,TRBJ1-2,CASSLEGSGNYGYTF
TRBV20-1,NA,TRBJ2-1,CSARDGQGLYNEQFF
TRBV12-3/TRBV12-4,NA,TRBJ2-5,CASSRGTSKETQYF
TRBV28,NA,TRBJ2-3,CASSFRLAGLADTQYF
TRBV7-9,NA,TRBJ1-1,CASSDLLLNTEAFF
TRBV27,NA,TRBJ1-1,CASSESKQGGFTEAFF
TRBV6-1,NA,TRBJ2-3,CASSEQWGTDTQYF
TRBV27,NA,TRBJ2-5,CASSRSPYQETQYF
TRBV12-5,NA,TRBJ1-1,CASGPSTGEAFF
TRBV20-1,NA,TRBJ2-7,CSASPGATEQYF
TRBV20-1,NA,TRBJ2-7,CSAPGPGTSPSSRSYEQYF
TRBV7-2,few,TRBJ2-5,CASSLDSTWGAQYF
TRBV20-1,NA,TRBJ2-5,CSAMDTDQETQYF
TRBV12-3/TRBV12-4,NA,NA,CASSLKGGTEGTQYF
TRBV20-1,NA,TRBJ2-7,CSTSTGYEQYF
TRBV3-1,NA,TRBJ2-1,CASSHTSGTRTGQFF
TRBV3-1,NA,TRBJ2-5,CASRSGQEETQYF
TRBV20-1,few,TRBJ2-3,CSARDRRAVVTLEYF
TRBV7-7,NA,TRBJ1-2,CASSHDTGENYGYTF
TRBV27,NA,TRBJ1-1,CASGLIGGSEAFF
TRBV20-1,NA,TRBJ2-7,CSAGTHGYYEQYF
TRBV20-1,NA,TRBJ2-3,CSANMGLPTTDTQYF
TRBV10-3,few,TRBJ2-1,CAIREGASYNEQFF
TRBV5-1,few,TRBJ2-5,CASSLELYGQGTTQYF
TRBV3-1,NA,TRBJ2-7,CASSRTSVSSYEQYF
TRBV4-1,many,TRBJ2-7,CASSRTSGYEQYF
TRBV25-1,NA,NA,CATQARLAVYNEQYF
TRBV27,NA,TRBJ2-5,CASTRTGRADQETQYF
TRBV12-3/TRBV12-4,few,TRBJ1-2,CASSPDYYGYTF